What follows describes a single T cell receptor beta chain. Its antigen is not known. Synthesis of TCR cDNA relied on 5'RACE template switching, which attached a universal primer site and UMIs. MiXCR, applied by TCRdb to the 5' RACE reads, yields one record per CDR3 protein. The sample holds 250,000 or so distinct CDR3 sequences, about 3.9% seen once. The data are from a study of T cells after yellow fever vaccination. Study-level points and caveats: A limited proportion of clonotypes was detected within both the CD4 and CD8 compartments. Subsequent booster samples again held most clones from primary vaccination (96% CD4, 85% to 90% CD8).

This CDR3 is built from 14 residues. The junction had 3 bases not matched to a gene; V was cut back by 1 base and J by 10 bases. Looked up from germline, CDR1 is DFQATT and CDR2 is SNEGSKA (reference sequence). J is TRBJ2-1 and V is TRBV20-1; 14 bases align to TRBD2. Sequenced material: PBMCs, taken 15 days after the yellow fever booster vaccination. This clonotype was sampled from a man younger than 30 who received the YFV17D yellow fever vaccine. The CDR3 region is CSARGGLAGAEQFF. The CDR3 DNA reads TGCAGTGCTAGAGGGGGACTAGCGGGGGCGGAGCAGTTCTTC.